This T cell receptor (beta chain) was captured by sequencing in a study of shared clonotypes between healthy human individuals. Study at large: Donor ages ranged 18 to 49 years: a couple of women, a few men. Study results and limitations: Relative to clonotypes present in all four donors, those not shared had lower generation probabilities.

CDR1 SGHNT and CDR2 YENEEA come from the germline V gene. CDR3 size: 15 residues. Germline trimming cut 3 bases from V and 4 bases from J; bases unmatched to any gene: 5. This clone showed up just a few times. The antigen remains undetermined. Only in-frame clones appear in the TCRdb table, and some are missing; sequencing was by immunoSEQ multiplex PCR. The table has more than 550,000 clones, just under 75% seen once. The source material was memory CD4+ T cells sorted from blood. Subset denoted: CD45RA-negative fraction. The chain uses TRBV11-3 and TRBJ2-5; 10 nucleotides align to TRBD2. This sequence originates from a woman under 40 in good health. As DNA, the CDR3 is TGTGCCAGCAGCTTGCTAGCGGGAGCAGCAGAGACCCAGTACTTC. Translating it yields CASSLLAGAAETQYF.